Shown below are 10 T cell receptor beta chains from a single sample sequenced in a study of OX40 agonist ivuxolimab in advanced cancers. Sequenced by immunoSEQ multiplex PCR; TCRdb stores in-frame clones only, minus some. The sample includes about 17,000 clones, around 73% of them seen just once. This material consisted of CD4+ or CD8+ T cells sorted from blood, taken in a trial of the OX40 agonist ivuxolimab. These TCRs come from an adult with an advanced solid tumor such as melanoma, head and neck, liver or kidney cancer.

This clone was detected only a few times. The gene calls are TRBV5-6 and TRBJ2-7; D is undetermined. CDR1 is SGHDT, CDR2 YYEEEE, per germline. The CDR3 has 12 amino acids. With 2 bases removed from V and 5 bases from J, the gap between germline ends came to 8 bases. CDR3: CASSFSFDEQYF. The CDR3 DNA reads TGTGCCAGCAGCTTCTCCTTTGACGAGCAGTACTTC.

The chain joins TRBV27 to TRBJ1-5; D unresolved. From germline, CDR1 is MNHEY and CDR2 SMNVEV (reference sequence). Between the trimmed V and J ends, which lost 3 bases and 3 bases, there was a span of 12 bases. This CDR3 spans 15 amino acids. DNA for the CDR3: TGTGCCAGCAGTTTCGTTCGGGGTCCCAATCAGCCCCAGCATTTT. This translates into CASSFVRGPNQPQHF.

V and J are TRBV27 and TRBJ2-7; TRBD1 is a possible D gene (7 bases). CDR1 MNHEY and CDR2 SMNVEV come from the germline V gene (reference sequence). Between the trimmed V and J ends, which lost 3 bases and 2 bases, there was a span of 11 bases. This CDR3 is built from 14 residues. The CDR3 DNA reads TGTGCCAGCAGTTTGGGGGGACAGACCTACGAGCAGTACTTC. Encoded protein: CASSLGGQTYEQYF.

V usage is TRBV27 and J usage is TRBJ2-7; no clear D gene. V gave up 5 bases and J gave up 2 bases, with 13 bases separating them. Per germline, CDR1 MNHEY and CDR2 SMNVEV (reference sequence). The length of the CDR3 is 14 residues. CDR3 residues: CASSPWGTPYEQYF. The CDR3 bases are TGTGCCAGCAGTCCCTGGGGTACCCCCTACGAGCAGTACTTC.

This chain joins TRBV13 and TRBJ2-7; unclear D gene. Germline loops: CDR1 PRHDT, CDR2 FYEKMQ (reference sequence). Trimming removed 0 bases from V and 3 bases from J, with 9 bases in between. The CDR3 is 14 amino acids. The CDR3 here is CASSLGGLSYEQYF. CDR3 coding DNA: TGTGCCAGCAGCTTAGGCGGGCTCAGCTACGAGCAGTACTTC.

The chain employs TRBV15 and TRBJ2-7, with a possible D match to TRBD2 (5 bases). Trimming cost V 1 base and J 4 bases, with 11 bases left between them. This CDR3 region has 14 residues. Per germline, CDR1 LNHNV and CDR2 YYDKDF (reference sequence). The CDR3 loop reads CATSRVSLAYEQYF. The CDR3 region has the DNA TGTGCCACCAGCAGAGTTTCTCTAGCTTACGAGCAGTACTTC.

This clone was counted a single time. The V and J genes are TRBV5-4 and TRBJ2-7; 7 positions agree with TRBD2. Germline CDR1 reads SGHNT; CDR2 reads YYREEE (reference sequence). J lost 5 bases, V lost 2 bases, and 7 bases had no gene match. This CDR3 contains 14 residues. The CDR3 loop is CASSFRGSSHEQYF. CDR3 nucleotides: TGTGCCAGCAGCTTCCGCGGGAGTTCCCACGAGCAGTACTTC.

This chain joins TRBV7-9 and TRBJ1-1, with 9 bases matching TRBD1. The germline V gene encodes CDR1 SEHNR and CDR2 FQNEAQ (reference sequence). This CDR3 comprises 16 residues. With V trimmed by 5 bases and J by 5 bases, 12 bases remained unmatched. CDR3 in DNA: TGTGCCAGCAGCATACACAGGGGGCTGCCGAGGACTGAAGCTTTCTTT. Translating it yields CASSIHRGLPRTEAFF. The whole variable domain, remainder taken from reference TRBV7-9 and TRBJ1-1, is DTGVSQNPRHKITKRGQNVTFRCDPISEHNRLYWYRQTLGQGPEFLTYFQNEAQLEKSRLLSDRFSAERPKGSFSTLEIQRTEQGDSAMYLCASSIHRGLPRTEAFFGQGTRLTVV.

This clone is large by share. The chain links TRBV7-6 to TRBJ2-7; tentatively, D is TRBD2 (6 bases). The germline V gene encodes CDR1 SGHVS and CDR2 FNYEAQ. The CDR3 is made up of 16 amino acids. The germline V and J ends were trimmed by 5 bases and 7 bases, with 24 bases remaining between them. CDR3: CASSPSLGGMSREQYF. The CDR3 DNA follows: TGTGCCAGCAGCCCTTCCCTAGGCGGGATGTCGCGTGAGCAGTACTTC.

The genes are TRBV7-6 and TRBJ2-7, with 9 bases lining up with TRBD2. The CDR3 covers 16 residues. The trim removed 5 bases at V and 3 bases at J, leaving 11 bases unmatched. CDR1 and CDR2 (germline): SGHVS, FNYEAQ. The CDR3 is CASSQAEGLAGYEQYF. The CDR3 bases are TGTGCCAGCAGCCAAGCCGAGGGACTAGCTGGCTACGAGCAGTACTTC.